This T cell receptor (beta chain) was sequenced during a study of OX40 agonist ivuxolimab in advanced cancers. Study background: Among those treated, three patients had partial responses, one with hepatocellular carcinoma and two with cutaneous melanoma.

Produced via immunoSEQ multiplex PCR; TCRdb's table is partial and in-frame only. The sample has about 65,000 clones; roughly nine tenths are singletons. Germline CDR1 SGHNT, CDR2 YYREEE (reference sequence). This CDR3 is 16 amino acids long. The ends lost 0 bases at V and 4 bases at J; junction bases unmatched: 8. No patient had autoimmune disease or received systemic immunosuppression. Blood was sampled at baseline, cycle 4 day 1, and cycle 7 day 1. This chain links TRBV5-4 with TRBJ2-5; TRBD2 agrees at 8 bases. The sequenced sample was CD4+ or CD8+ T cells sorted from blood, obtained in a trial of the OX40 agonist ivuxolimab. The receptor's source is an adult with an advanced solid tumor such as melanoma, head and neck, liver or kidney cancer. The CDR3, as DNA: TGTGCCAGCAGCTTGGCCGGACGGGGGGGCGGAGAGACCCAGTACTTC. Translated: CASSLAGRGGGETQYF.